Listed here are 29 T cell receptor beta chains from one sample, sequenced in a study of blood T cell repertoires in COVID-19. Method: immunoSEQ multiplex PCR; TCRdb's copy keeps in-frame clones and lacks some. The sample shows 150,000 or so clones, around 83% of them seen only once. The sample comprised peripheral blood. The receptors originated from a woman aged 45 to 65 with COVID-19, enrolled during active disease.

This chain joins TRBV7-9 and TRBJ2-1; 10 bases agree with TRBD1. The germline V gene encodes CDR1 SEHNR and CDR2 FQNEAQ (reference sequence). With 5 bases clipped from V and 8 bases from J, the junction kept 15 bases outside the gene matches. This CDR3 contains 17 residues. CDR3 sequence (DNA): TGTGCCAGCAGCCCAAAACCCCGGGGACAGGGGAATTATGAGCAGTTCTTC. As protein: CASSPKPRGQGNYEQFF.

V and J are TRBV3-1 (or the pseudogene TRBV3-2) and TRBJ2-7, with a possible D match to TRBD2 (5 bases). V was pared by 1 base and J by 9 bases, with 13 bases between. CDR3 length equals 13 residues. Germline CDR1 LGHDT, CDR2 YNNKEL (reference sequence). This chain's CDR3 is CASSQVLGGGQYF. For the CDR3, the DNA is TGTGCCAGCAGCCAAGTCTTAGGTGGAGGGCAGTACTTC.

J is TRBJ1-4 and V is TRBV7-3; TRBD1 aligns across 7 bases. The J segment lost 0 bases and the V segment lost 5 bases, leaving 6 bases of the junction unmatched. The CDR3 contains 16 residues. Germline loops: CDR1 SGHTA, CDR2 FQGTGA. DNA for the CDR3: TGTGCCAGCAGCAACAGGGGCAGGGCAACTAATGAAAAACTGTTTTTT. This sequence encodes CASSNRGRATNEKLFF.

V is TRBV30 and J is TRBJ1-5; possibly TRBD1 for D (5 bases). Trimming shortened V by 1 base and J by 8 bases, and 12 bases separated the two germline ends. The length of the CDR3 is 13 residues. Germline CDR1 is GTSNPN and CDR2 is SVGIG (reference sequence). CDR3 nucleotides: TGTGCCTGGAGTGGTGGGGCTCTGAAGCCCCAGCATTTT. Translation: CAWSGGALKPQHF. The variable domain in full, completed from reference TRBV30 and TRBJ1-5, reads SQTIHQWPATLVQPVGSPLSLECTVEGTSNPNLYWYRQAAGRGLQLLFYSVGIGQISSEVPQNLSASRPQDRQFILSSKKLLLSDSGFYLCAWSGGALKPQHFGDGTRLSIL.

The chain carries TRBV6-5 and TRBJ2-2, with D perhaps TRBD2 (6 bases). The CDR3 runs 14 residues. V lost 8 bases to trimming and J lost 2 bases, with 12 bases between them. The V gene's germline CDR1 is MNHEY and CDR2 SVGAGI. The CDR3 nucleotides read TGTGCCAGCCTTCCGGGACTTAACACCGGGGAGCTGTTTTTT. It yields the protein CASLPGLNTGELFF.

This clone was detected once. The CDR3 is CASSGQASWYGYTF. CDR3 in DNA: TGTGCCAGCAGCGGACAGGCATCTTGGTATGGCTACACCTTC. This sequence joins TRBV6-5 and TRBJ1-2; 7 positions agree with TRBD1. Germline values: CDR1 MNHEY, CDR2 SVGAGI. The CDR3 runs 14 residues. Losses at the gene ends were 6 bases for V and 5 bases for J; bases not matched to a gene: 9.

The rearrangement uses TRBV6-6 and TRBJ1-5, with 9 bases that match TRBD1. The CDR3 consists of 15 residues. The J segment lost 6 bases and the V segment lost 4 bases, leaving 7 bases of the junction unmatched. Germline V gene sequence: CDR1 MNHNY, CDR2 SVGAGI (reference sequence). CDR3 DNA sequence: TGTGCCAGCAGTTGGGACAGGGCTGTCGGTCAGCCCCAGCATTTT. Its translation is CASSWDRAVGQPQHF.

The chain carries TRBV5-1 and TRBJ2-3, with D perhaps matching TRBD2 (6 bases). The V end lost 2 bases, the J end lost 2 bases, and 9 bases lay between the germline ends. Germline values: CDR1 SGHRS, CDR2 YFSETQ. The CDR3 covers 14 residues. The CDR3 sequence: CASSFGGATDTQYF. The CDR3 DNA reads as TGCGCCAGCAGCTTTGGCGGGGCCACAGATACGCAGTATTTT.

V usage is TRBV5-6 and J usage is TRBJ2-5; possible D gene TRBD2, 5 bases. The V and J ends lost 4 bases and 4 bases respectively, with 14 bases between them. CDR1 is SGHDT and CDR2 is YYEEEE in the germline V gene. There are 14 residues in the CDR3. Written as DNA, the CDR3 is TGTGCCAGCAGCACTCCACTAGAAGGAGAGACCCAGTACTTC. Translating gives CASSTPLEGETQYF.

This chain connects TRBV11-2 to TRBJ1-1; D is undetermined. Germline V CDR1 and CDR2: SGHAT, FQNNGV. The CDR3 extends over 12 amino acids. Trimming took 5 bases from V and 0 from J, leaving 4 bases between them. CDR3 DNA: TGTGCCAGCAGCATAATGAACACTGAAGCTTTCTTT. It yields the protein CASSIMNTEAFF.

V usage is TRBV2 and J usage is TRBJ1-6; the D is unclear. The V gene lost 0 bases and the J gene lost 8 bases, with 14 bases spanning the gap. Per the germline V gene, CDR1 is SNHLY and CDR2 is FYNNEI. The CDR3 loop spans 16 amino acids. CDR3 nucleotide sequence: TGTGCCAGCAGTGAAGCTCTCTCGGGTCGGGATTCACCCCTCCACTTT. This codes for CASSEALSGRDSPLHF.

This chain connects TRBV6-5 to TRBJ2-5, with D perhaps matching TRBD1 (6 bases). Trimming pared 6 bases from V and 4 bases from J, leaving 9 bases between. The CDR3 runs 12 residues. Germline V gene data show CDR1 as MNHEY and CDR2 as SVGAGI. In DNA, the CDR3 is TGTGCCAGCAGCCCAGGGGTAGAGACCCAGTACTTC. Translation gives CASSPGVETQYF.

The chain is built from TRBV10-2 and TRBJ2-7; maybe TRBD2 (6 bases). V lost 8 bases and J lost 3, with 11 bases in between. Germline values: CDR1 WSHSY, CDR2 SAAADI. The CDR3 sequence is 12 residues long. CDR3: CASWTIGYEQYF. CDR3 nucleotides: TGCGCCAGCTGGACTATAGGCTACGAGCAGTACTTC.

The chain couples TRBV7-6 to TRBJ2-5, with 8 bases that match TRBD2. CDR1 is SGHVS and CDR2 is FNYEAQ in the germline V gene. V trimming: 0 bases; J trimming: 7 bases; junction bases outside the gene matches: 7. This CDR3 is built from 15 residues. The CDR3, as DNA: TGTGCCAGCAGCTTAGCCGGGACTAGTTCCGGGACCCAGTACTTC. It yields the protein CASSLAGTSSGTQYF.

A note on this clone: Other DNA sequences from this sample encode an identical CDR3 as well. The chain links TRBV24-1 to TRBJ2-3; no firm D call. V was clipped by 3 bases and J by 1 base, with 7 bases between them. Germline CDR1 KGHDR, CDR2 SFDVKD. CDR3 length equals 14 residues. The CDR3 DNA reads TGTGCCACCAGTGATCCGACTGGCACAGATACGCAGTATTTT. Its protein is CATSDPTGTDTQYF.

The chain couples TRBV6-6 to TRBJ1-2; 11 bases line up with TRBD1. Germline lookup yields CDR1 MNHNY and CDR2 SVGAGI (reference sequence). Trimming cost V 5 bases and J 8 bases; bases outside gene matches: 7. CDR3 length equals 14 residues. CDR3 coding DNA: TGTGCCAGCAGTCTGGACAGGGGGCTTTGGGGCTACACCTTC. Translation gives CASSLDRGLWGYTF.

V and J are TRBV6-5 and TRBJ1-4; TRBD1 matches at 10 bases. V lost 7 bases to trimming and J lost 2 bases; unmatched junction nucleotides: 1. The CDR3 runs to 14 residues. CDR1 MNHEY and CDR2 SVGAGI come from the germline V gene. The CDR3 DNA reads as TGTGCCAGCAAGACAGGGGGCACTAATGAAAAACTGTTTTTT. The encoded protein is CASKTGGTNEKLFF.

This clone showed up just once. This rearrangement joins TRBV11-1 to TRBJ1-1, with D unresolved. The CDR3 covers 13 residues. V shed 2 bases and J shed 1 base, with 5 bases lying between them. Per germline, CDR1 SGHAT and CDR2 FQDESV (reference sequence). The CDR3 reads CASSLIQNTEAFF. CDR3 sequence (DNA): TGTGCCAGCAGCTTAATACAGAACACTGAAGCTTTCTTT. The full variable domain, with the rest looked up from reference TRBV11-1 and TRBJ1-1, is EAEVAQSPRYKITEKSQAVAFWCDPISGHATLYWYRQILGQGPELLVQFQDESVVDDSQLPKDRFSAERLKGVDSTLKIQPAELGDSAMYLCASSLIQNTEAFFGQGTRLTVV.

The chain carries TRBV3-1 (or the pseudogene TRBV3-2) and TRBJ1-5; D is uncertain. CDR1 and CDR2 (germline): LGHDT, YNNKEL (reference sequence). CDR3 length: 14 residues. V was cut by 2 bases and J by 3 bases, with 8 bases left in between. CDR3 sequence reads: CASSQLADNQPQHF. The DNA of the CDR3 is TGTGCCAGCAGCCAACTGGCCGACAATCAGCCCCAGCATTTT.

J is TRBJ1-6 and V is TRBV5-1, with TRBD1 matching over 12 bases. The germline V gene has CDR1 SGHRS and CDR2 YFSETQ. V lost 4 bases and J lost 9; bases outside the gene matches: 11. This CDR3 region has 17 residues. The CDR3 bases are TGCGCCAGCAGCGCACGGGACAGGGGGCCCCAAGTTTCACCCCTCCACTTT. This translates into CASSARDRGPQVSPLHF.

This chain joins TRBV11-2 and TRBJ2-7; a possible D gene is TRBD2 (5 bases). CDR1 and CDR2 from the germline V gene are SGHAT and FQNNGV. The length of the CDR3 is 15 residues. The ends were cut back, 2 bases at V and 2 bases at J, with 13 bases in the middle. CDR3 nucleotide sequence: TGTGCCAGCAGCTTATTTAGGACTGCCACCTACGAGCAGTACTTC. Translating gives CASSLFRTATYEQYF.

The rearrangement joins TRBV28 to TRBJ2-7, with TRBD1 matching over 7 bases. Per germline, CDR1 MDHEN and CDR2 SYDVKM. V lost 5 bases and J lost 9; bases outside the gene matches: 4. This CDR3 is 11 amino acids long. As DNA, the CDR3 is TGTGCCAGCAGTACCCGGGACAGGCAGTACTTC. Protein product: CASSTRDRQYF.

This clone occurred a few times. The chain is built from TRBV25-1 and TRBJ2-7, with TRBD1 matching over 8 bases. Germline CDR1 and CDR2: MGHDK and SYGVNS. The V segment lost 4 bases and the J segment 2 bases; nucleotides outside the gene matches: 4. This CDR3 comprises 14 residues. The CDR3 loop is CASSGQGRTYEQYF. CDR3 DNA: TGTGCCAGCAGTGGACAGGGGAGAACCTACGAGCAGTACTTC.

The gene calls are TRBV2 and TRBJ1-1; 7 nucleotides match TRBD1. V was clipped by 8 bases and J by 1 base; unmatched bases: 4. The CDR3 loop spans 13 amino acids. The germline CDR1 and CDR2 sequences are SNHLY and FYNNEI. CDR3 sequence reads: CASGGQPNTEAFF. CDR3 DNA: TGTGCCAGCGGGGGACAGCCGAACACTGAAGCTTTCTTT.

The chain joins TRBV25-1 to TRBJ2-3; tentative D call: TRBD1 (6 bases). Between the trimmed V and J ends, which lost 5 bases and 1 base, there was a span of 13 bases. The CDR3 is 15 amino acids. Per germline, CDR1 MGHDK and CDR2 SYGVNS. The chain's CDR3 is CASSTSRGRTDTQYF. As DNA, the CDR3 is TGTGCCAGCAGTACCTCCAGGGGACGCACAGATACGCAGTATTTT.

This sequence joins TRBV4-3 and TRBJ1-2; 7 positions match TRBD1. Germline CDR1 is LGHNA and CDR2 is YSLEER. V dropped 0 bases and J dropped 4; count of bases not matched to a gene: 11. The CDR3 runs 17 residues. CDR3 sequence: CASSQDWTGHKSYGYTF. The CDR3 bases are TGCGCCAGCAGCCAAGATTGGACAGGCCATAAGTCCTATGGCTACACCTTC.

This clone was picked up many times. This sample also contains other DNA sequences that code for the same CDR3. The chain combines TRBV10-3 with TRBJ2-7, with TRBD2 matching over 9 bases. The CDR3 contains 17 residues. V shed 0 bases and J 1 base; nucleotides not matched to a gene: 7. Germline CDR1 reads ENHRY; CDR2 reads SYGVKD. The CDR3 is CAISESLAGERSYEQYF. The CDR3 DNA follows: TGTGCCATCAGTGAGTCCTTAGCGGGGGAGAGGTCCTACGAGCAGTACTTC.

This clone was seen a single time. The chain combines TRBV27 with TRBJ2-5, with a possible D match to TRBD1 (5 bases). Germline values: CDR1 MNHEY, CDR2 SMNVEV (reference sequence). CDR3 length: 12 amino acids. V was clipped by 8 bases and J by 7 bases, with 14 bases between them. The CDR3 loop is CASERQGWTQYF. CDR3 nucleotides: TGTGCCAGCGAGAGGCAGGGATGGACCCAGTACTTC.

This chain links TRBV7-9 with TRBJ1-1, with TRBD1 matching 10 bases. V was pared by 11 bases and J by 3 bases, with 9 bases of the junction left unmatched. This CDR3 is built from 14 residues. CDR1 is SEHNR, CDR2 FQNEAQ, per germline (reference sequence). The CDR3 coding sequence is TGTGCCGTCAACACCGGGACAGGGGACACTGAAGCTTTCTTT. It is translated as CAVNTGTGDTEAFF.